This TCR beta chain was found in a study of blood T cell repertoires in COVID-19. For the study at large: COVID-19 samples from acute and convalescent phases originated in the United States, Italy and Spain. PBMCs, B-cell-depleted T cells, or T cells provided the cDNA or gDNA that made up the material.

Measured with immunoSEQ multiplex PCR; TCRdb has only the in-frame clones, and not every one. Among about 220,000 clones listed, about 85% were seen once. The CDR3 is 13 amino acids. Germline V gene lookup returns CDR1 LNHDA and CDR2 SQIVND (reference sequence). The J segment lost 6 bases and the V segment lost 8 bases, leaving 8 bases of the junction unmatched. Participants came from around 25 US areas, aged roughly 18 to 100 years. Resolution of symptoms, clearance, or two negative PCRs was present in recovered Cohort 3 donors. This TCR was recovered from a woman between 25 and 40 years old who had recovered from COVID-19. V is TRBV19 and J is TRBJ2-7; 9 bases line up with TRBD1. The sample consisted of PBMCs or T cells enriched from blood (not recorded which). The CDR3 nucleotides read TGTGCCAGTTCACCCACAGGGGGCTCCGAGCAGTACTTC. Translating it yields CASSPTGGSEQYF.